The 17 T cell receptor beta chains below were found in one sample sequenced in a study of T cells expressing NK-cell markers. TCRdb re-called the 5' RACE reads; every CDR3 protein appears as one record, without DNA. This listing includes more than 250,000 distinct CDR3 sequences. Sequencing was carried out using blood T cells: a sorted CD56 or NKG2C T cell subset, CD4+ or CD8+ T cells, or bulk PBMC T cells (not recorded which). Receptor source: a man between 18 and 29 years old in good health.

This chain links TRBV5-1 with TRBJ2-3; as DNA is missing, the TRBD2 call by TCRdb cannot be tested. CDR3 length equals 16 residues. CDR1 SGHRS and CDR2 YFSETQ come from the germline V gene. CDR3: CASSLLAGLLTDTQYF.

The gene calls are TRBV30 and TRBJ1-6; TCRdb's D call of TRBD1 is untestable without DNA. The CDR3 has 14 amino acids. CDR1 is GTSNPN, CDR2 SVGIG, per germline (reference sequence). The CDR3 spells CATDRGRLDSPLHF.

This chain's CDR3 is CASSLAFPGTSYEQYF. V and J are TRBV5-5 and TRBJ2-7; there is no DNA to check the TCRdb D call of TRBD1. Germline V lookup: CDR1 SGHKS, CDR2 YYEKEE (reference sequence). This CDR3 has 16 residues.

The rearrangement uses TRBV6-6 and TRBJ2-1; TCRdb proposes TRBD1, but this gene call is untestable without DNA. This CDR3 has 13 residues. CDR1 is MNHNY, CDR2 SVGAGI, per germline (reference sequence). Here the CDR3 reads CASSSTGFNEQFF.

This sequence joins TRBV18 and TRBJ2-3; TCRdb calls TRBD1, which cannot be checked without DNA. Germline lookup yields CDR1 KGHSH and CDR2 LQKENI. CDR3 size: 18 residues. This CDR3 is CASSPPLRQTLYTDTQYF.

The chain combines TRBV18 with TRBJ2-1. Germline CDR1 reads KGHSH; CDR2 reads LQKENI. This CDR3 contains 15 residues. The CDR3 spells CASSPPDIGYNEQFF. Drawing the rest from reference TRBV18 and TRBJ2-1, the complete variable domain is NAGVMQNPRHLVRRRGQEARLRCSPMKGHSHVYWYRQLPEEGLKFMVYLQKENIIDESGMPKERFSAEFPKEGPSILRIQQVVRGDSAAYFCASSPPDIGYNEQFFGPGTRLTVL.

CDR3: CASSRLAGVREQYF. The V gene is TRBV11-2, the J gene TRBJ2-7; TCRdb returns TRBD2, unconfirmable since there is no DNA. This CDR3 contains 14 residues. Looked up from germline, CDR1 is SGHAT and CDR2 is FQNNGV.

The V gene is TRBV25-1, the J gene TRBJ2-1; as DNA is missing, the TRBD2 call by TCRdb cannot be tested. The V gene's germline CDR1 is MGHDK and CDR2 SYGVNS. The CDR3 length is 14 residues. CDR3 loop: CASSGGLAENEQFF.

The chain couples TRBV7-2 to TRBJ2-5; TCRdb names TRBD1, which stays unverified in the absence of DNA. Germline loops: CDR1 SGHTA, CDR2 FQGNSA. The CDR3 runs to 13 residues. The CDR3 region is CASSPRDRETQYF.

The chain employs TRBV6-1 and TRBJ2-5; TCRdb's D call, TRBD2, is unchecked because there is no DNA. CDR1 and CDR2 (germline): MNHNS, SASEGT. This CDR3 has 16 amino acids. This CDR3 reads CASSLGLAGKQETQYF.

V and J are TRBV29-1 and TRBJ2-3; the D call of TRBD1 rests on TCRdb alone, since no DNA is present to check it. This CDR3 region has 13 residues. CDR1 is SQVTM and CDR2 is ANQGSEA in the germline V gene. The CDR3: CSTAGGLTDTQYF.

The gene calls are TRBV5-1 and TRBJ1-2; TCRdb selects TRBD1, and the lack of DNA leaves this call unchecked. Germline CDR1 reads SGHRS; CDR2 reads YFSETQ. This CDR3 comprises 13 residues. The CDR3 reads CASSLAPSGGYTF.

The chain couples TRBV11-2 to TRBJ2-4; TCRdb's assignment of TRBD1 cannot be checked, as there is no DNA. CDR1 is SGHAT, CDR2 FQNNGV, per germline. This CDR3 has 15 amino acids. The CDR3 here is CASRRPGEAKNIQYF.

The chain uses TRBV6-5 and TRBJ2-6; no DNA is available, so the TRBD1 call from TCRdb remains unchecked. CDR1 and CDR2 (germline): MNHEY, SVGAGI. The CDR3 covers 16 residues. The CDR3 protein is CASSSTTGAGANVLTF.

The gene calls are TRBV18 and TRBJ2-2; absent DNA, TCRdb's TRBD1 call cannot be checked. CDR1 KGHSH and CDR2 LQKENI come from the germline V gene. This CDR3 contains 15 residues. The CDR3 loop is CASSPPTGRTGELFF.

The chain carries TRBV6-6 and TRBJ1-5; TCRdb names TRBD1, which stays unverified in the absence of DNA. Germline CDR1 and CDR2: MNHNY and SVGAGI (reference sequence). This CDR3 contains 13 residues. Here the CDR3 reads CATGNRSNQPQHF.

The chain has TRBV7-9 and TRBJ1-2. This CDR3 comprises 14 residues. The germline gives CDR1 SEHNR, CDR2 FQNEAQ (reference sequence). The CDR3 sequence is CASSLGSTHYGYTF.